The entry that follows covers one T cell receptor (beta chain) sequence. The antigen remains undetermined. The record originates from a study of T cell repertoires in cytomegalovirus infection. TCRdb independently ran MiXCR on the reads; one entry per CDR3 protein. The repertoire holds 110,000 or so distinct CDR3 sequences, 30% seen once, with less than 45% in the top ten. The CDR3 runs 16 residues. The germline gives CDR1 MNHEY, CDR2 SMNVEV (reference sequence). Deletions cut 2 bases from V and 4 bases from J, with 15 bases between. This TCR came from a human donor in good health (CMV status not recorded). Some clones in this sample may be carry-over from other donors' samples. Here the sequenced sample was CD8+ T cells from cultured PBMCs, taken from culture after CMV antigen stimulation. V gene TRBV27 combines with J gene TRBJ1-5; D is possibly TRBD1 (6 bases). CDR3 bases: TGTGCCAGCAGTTTAATTGGGACAAGCCCTAATCAGCCCCAGCATTTT. Its translation is CASSLIGTSPNQPQHF.